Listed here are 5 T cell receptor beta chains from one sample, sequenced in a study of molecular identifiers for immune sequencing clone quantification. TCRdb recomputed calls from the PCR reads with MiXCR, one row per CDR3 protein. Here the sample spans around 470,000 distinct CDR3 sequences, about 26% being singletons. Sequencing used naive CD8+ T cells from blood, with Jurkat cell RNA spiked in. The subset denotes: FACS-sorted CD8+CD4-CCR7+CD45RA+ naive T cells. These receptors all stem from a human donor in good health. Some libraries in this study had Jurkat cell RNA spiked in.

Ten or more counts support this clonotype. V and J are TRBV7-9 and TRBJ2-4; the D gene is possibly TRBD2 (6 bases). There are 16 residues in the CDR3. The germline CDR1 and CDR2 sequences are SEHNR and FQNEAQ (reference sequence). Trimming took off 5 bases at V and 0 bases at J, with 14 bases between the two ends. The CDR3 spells CASSRTDGGAKNIQYF. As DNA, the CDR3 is TGTGCCAGCAGCCGCACGGACGGGGGAGCCAAAAACATTCAGTACTTC. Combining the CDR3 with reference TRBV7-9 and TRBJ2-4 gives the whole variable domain DTGVSQNPRHKITKRGQNVTFRCDPISEHNRLYWYRQTLGQGPEFLTYFQNEAQLEKSRLLSDRFSAERPKGSFSTLEIQRTEQGDSAMYLCASSRTDGGAKNIQYFGAGTRLSVL.

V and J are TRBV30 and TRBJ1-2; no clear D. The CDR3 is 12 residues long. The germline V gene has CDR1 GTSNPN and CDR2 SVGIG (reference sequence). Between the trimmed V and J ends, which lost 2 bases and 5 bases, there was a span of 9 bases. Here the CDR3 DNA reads TGTGCCTGGAGTAAACAGACGTATGGCTACACCTTC. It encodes CAWSKQTYGYTF.

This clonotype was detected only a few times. Here the CDR3 reads CASRLAWDTQYF. The CDR3 DNA reads TGTGCCAGCCGACTAGCGTGGGATACGCAGTATTTT. V gene TRBV6-2 or TRBV6-3 combines with J gene TRBJ2-3; TRBD2 agrees at 8 bases. Germline trimming cut 8 bases from V and 6 bases from J; bases unmatched to any gene: 4. Per the germline V gene, CDR1 is MNHEY and CDR2 is SVGEGT. This CDR3 has 12 amino acids.

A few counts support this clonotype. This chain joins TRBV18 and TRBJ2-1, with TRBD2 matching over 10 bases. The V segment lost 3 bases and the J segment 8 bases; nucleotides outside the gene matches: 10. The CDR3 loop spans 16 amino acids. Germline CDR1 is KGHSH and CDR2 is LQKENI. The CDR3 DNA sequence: TGTGCCAGCTCACCCACGGCTAGCGGGAGTATCTATGAGCAGTTCTTC. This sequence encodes CASSPTASGSIYEQFF.

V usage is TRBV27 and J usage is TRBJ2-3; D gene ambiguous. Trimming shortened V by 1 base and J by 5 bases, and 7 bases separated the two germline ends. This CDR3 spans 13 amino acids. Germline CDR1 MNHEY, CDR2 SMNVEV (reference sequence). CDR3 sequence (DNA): TGTGCCAGCAGTTTATTTTCCCAAGATACGCAGTATTTT. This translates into CASSLFSQDTQYF.